This T cell receptor beta chain was captured in a study of blood T cell repertoires in COVID-19. Study overall: COVID-19 samples from acute and convalescent phases originated in the United States, Italy and Spain. In each case, the material was cDNA or gDNA derived from T cells, B-cell-depleted T cells, or PBMCs.

Participants' own reports of clinical history determined their cohort assignment. Recovery among Cohort 3 donors was established by two negative PCRs, clearance, or symptom resolution. Assay used: immunoSEQ multiplex PCR; TCRdb lists only in-frame clones, some missing. The sample has fewer than 350,000 clones, over 75% seen once. The CDR3 contains 14 residues. CDR1 and CDR2 (germline): KGHDR, SFDVKD. V shed 4 bases and J 6 bases; nucleotides not matched to a gene: 1. The clonotype was recovered from a woman aged 40 to 50 who had recovered from COVID-19. The chain links TRBV24-1 to TRBJ2-5; 13 positions agree with TRBD2. The sample consisted of PBMCs or T cells enriched from blood (not recorded which). The DNA of the CDR3 is TGTGCCACCAGTGAGACTAGCGGGAGGCAGACCCAGTACTTC. Translation gives CATSETSGRQTQYF.